The 15 T cell receptor beta chains reported below all come from one sample, sequenced in a study of blood T cell repertoires in COVID-19. The protocol was immunoSEQ multiplex PCR, while the TCRdb copy is restricted to in-frame clones and leaves out a portion. The data show 70,000 to 90,000 clones, 70% to 90% seen once. The source material was peripheral blood. The receptors were sampled from a woman aged 60-75 years with acute or convalescent COVID-19.

V gene TRBV29-1 combines with J gene TRBJ2-3; D is uncertain. This CDR3 is built from 12 residues. CDR1 SQVTM and CDR2 ANQGSEA come from the germline V gene. V shed 0 bases and J shed 2 bases, with 3 bases lying between them. The CDR3 region has the DNA TGCAGCGTTGAAGACATCACAGATACGCAGTATTTT. It yields the protein CSVEDITDTQYF.

The V call is TRBV7-9, the J call TRBJ2-7; D gene unclear. The CDR3 runs to 11 residues. Per the germline V gene, CDR1 is SEHNR and CDR2 is FQNEAQ (reference sequence). The V end was cut by 5 bases, the J end by 3 bases, with 5 bases between. CDR3 loop: CASSPGYEQYF. Here the CDR3 DNA reads TGTGCCAGCAGCCCCGGCTACGAGCAGTACTTC. Full variable domain (rest looked up from reference TRBV7-9 and TRBJ2-7): DTGVSQNPRHKITKRGQNVTFRCDPISEHNRLYWYRQTLGQGPEFLTYFQNEAQLEKSRLLSDRFSAERPKGSFSTLEIQRTEQGDSAMYLCASSPGYEQYFGPGTRLTVT.

The chain links TRBV5-1 to TRBJ1-1; no reliable D call. The CDR3 has 14 amino acids. V dropped 0 bases and J dropped 5 bases, with 11 bases sitting between them. Germline CDR1 reads SGHRS; CDR2 reads YFSETQ. The CDR3 is CASSLGAQFTEAFF. DNA for the CDR3: TGCGCCAGCAGCTTGGGGGCACAGTTTACTGAAGCTTTCTTT.

The genes are TRBV29-1 and TRBJ1-1, with D unresolved. The CDR3 consists of 13 residues. Germline-derived CDR1 and CDR2 are SQVTM and ANQGSEA. V gave up 0 bases and J gave up 3 bases, with 8 bases separating them. CDR3 sequence: CSVEDQRDTEAFF. The CDR3 DNA reads as TGCAGCGTTGAAGATCAGCGGGACACTGAAGCTTTCTTT. The variable domain in full, with the rest retrieved from reference TRBV29-1 and TRBJ1-1, is SAVISQKPSRDICQRGTSLTIQCQVDSQVTMMFWYRQQPGQSLTLIATANQGSEATYESGFVIDKFPISRPNLTFSTLTVSNMSPEDSSIYLCSVEDQRDTEAFFGQGTRLTVV.

This clone was observed a few times. CDR3 in amino acids: CASSHQQGIHYGYTF. CDR3 sequence (DNA): TGTGCCAGCAGCCACCAACAGGGCATCCACTATGGCTACACCTTC. The chain couples TRBV9 to TRBJ1-2, with a tentative D call TRBD1 (6 bases). CDR3 length equals 15 residues. V was cut by 4 bases and J by 3 bases, with 16 bases left in between. Germline CDR1 reads SGDLS; CDR2 reads YYNGEE.

The chain joins TRBV2 to TRBJ1-3; 7 bases align to TRBD1. With V trimmed by 6 bases and J by 2 bases, 1 base remained unmatched. The CDR3 has 13 residues. Germline V CDR1 and CDR2: SNHLY, FYNNEI. The CDR3 sequence is CASRQGPGNTIYF. DNA for the CDR3: TGTGCCAGCAGACAGGGGCCTGGAAACACCATATATTTT.

The chain employs TRBV19 and TRBJ2-5; 7 bases align to TRBD1. There are 13 residues in the CDR3. The V segment lost 5 bases and the J segment 2 bases; nucleotides outside the gene matches: 2. From germline, CDR1 is LNHDA and CDR2 SQIVND (reference sequence). The CDR3: CASSLGQQETQYF. Written as DNA, the CDR3 is TGTGCCAGTAGTCTGGGACAGCAAGAGACCCAGTACTTC.

V gene TRBV7-9 combines with J gene TRBJ2-3, with 9 positions matching TRBD2. Germline CDR1 and CDR2: SEHNR and FQNEAQ (reference sequence). V lost 4 bases, J lost 6 bases, and 8 bases stayed unmatched. The CDR3 extends over 15 amino acids. The CDR3 sequence: CASSSPAGGVDTQYF. DNA of the CDR3: TGTGCCAGCAGCTCACCCGCGGGGGGGGTGGATACGCAGTATTTT.

The chain has TRBV5-8 and TRBJ1-2; the match to TRBD1 covers 7 bases. Unmatched junction bases numbered 3, after V lost 1 base and J lost 3 bases. CDR3 length equals 14 residues. Looked up from germline, CDR1 is SGHTS and CDR2 is YDEGEE. The CDR3 loop reads CASSLRGLDYGYTF. CDR3 in DNA: TGTGCCAGCAGCTTGAGGGGGCTCGACTATGGCTACACCTTC.

The sample holds one count of this clone. One junction end disagrees with the germline gene, perhaps due to a read error. The V and J genes are TRBV5-1 and TRBJ2-5; D is possibly TRBD2 (6 bases). CDR1 is SGHRS, CDR2 YFSETQ, per germline. The CDR3 spans 16 residues. The CDR3 is CASRLGPGEGQETQYF. The CDR3 DNA is TGCGCCAGCAGATTGGGGCCGGGGGAAGGGCAAGAGACCCAGTACTTC.

The V gene is TRBV29-1, the J gene TRBJ1-4, with D unresolved. The germline V and J ends were trimmed by 0 bases and 8 bases, with 13 bases remaining between them. This CDR3 is 14 amino acids long. Germline V gene lookup returns CDR1 SQVTM and CDR2 ANQGSEA. The chain's CDR3 is CSVEDRLTVEKLFF. The CDR3 bases are TGCAGCGTTGAAGATCGTCTCACTGTGGAAAAACTGTTTTTT.

The chain's CDR3 is CASSRDRTNEKLFF. The CDR3 DNA follows: TGTGCCAGCAGCCGGGACAGGACTAATGAAAAACTGTTTTTT. This chain connects TRBV7-2 to TRBJ1-4, with 8 bases aligning to TRBD1. V lost 5 bases, J lost 2 bases, and 1 base stayed unmatched. The germline gives CDR1 SGHTA, CDR2 FQGNSA. The length of the CDR3 is 14 residues.

The chain recombines TRBV2 with TRBJ1-2, with 9 bases fitting TRBD1. The germline V gene has CDR1 SNHLY and CDR2 FYNNEI. The CDR3 totals 13 residues. J lost 5 bases, V lost 6 bases, and 4 bases had no gene match. CDR3 sequence: CASSDGTGYGYTF. Written as DNA, the CDR3 is TGTGCCAGCAGCGACGGGACAGGGTATGGCTACACCTTC.

V usage is TRBV3-1 (or the pseudogene TRBV3-2) and J usage is TRBJ1-2; D might be TRBD1 (5 bases). Germline values: CDR1 LGHDT, CDR2 YNNKEL (reference sequence). There are 15 residues in the CDR3. V lost 0 bases, J lost 8 bases, and 16 bases lay in between. The CDR3 protein is CASSQDIRTIGGYTF. CDR3 sequence (DNA): TGTGCCAGCAGCCAAGATATTAGGACAATAGGAGGCTACACCTTC.

This chain links TRBV5-6 with TRBJ1-2; 9 nucleotides match TRBD1. The CDR3 runs 14 residues. The junction had 2 bases not matched to a gene; V was cut back by 3 bases and J by 2 bases. CDR1 is SGHDT, CDR2 YYEEEE, per germline. The CDR3 DNA sequence: TGTGCCAGCAGCTCGACAGGGGGAAACTATGGCTACACCTTC. Translating it yields CASSSTGGNYGYTF.